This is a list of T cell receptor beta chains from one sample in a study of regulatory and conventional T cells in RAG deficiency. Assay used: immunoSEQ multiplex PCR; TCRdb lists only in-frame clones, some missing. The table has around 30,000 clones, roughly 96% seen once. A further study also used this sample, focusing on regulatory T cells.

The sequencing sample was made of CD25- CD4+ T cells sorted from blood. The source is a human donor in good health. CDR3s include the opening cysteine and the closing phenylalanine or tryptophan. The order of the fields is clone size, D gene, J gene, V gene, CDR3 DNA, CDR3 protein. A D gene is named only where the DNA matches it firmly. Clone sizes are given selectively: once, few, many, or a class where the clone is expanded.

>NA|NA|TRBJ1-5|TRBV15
TGTGCCACCAGCAGAGACCTAAGAGGCAAACAGCCCCAGCATTTT
CATSRDLRGKQPQHF
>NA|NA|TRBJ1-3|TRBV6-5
TGTGCCAGCAGTTACTTACTTGGCGGGAACACCATATATTTT
CASSYLLGGNTIYF
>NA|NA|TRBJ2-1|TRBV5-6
TGTGCCAGCAGCCAGTTCGACAGAAACAATGAGCAGTTCTTC
CASSQFDRNNEQFF
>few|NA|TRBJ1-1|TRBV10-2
TGCGCCAGCAGTGATGGGGGCCTTGAAGCTTTCTTT
CASSDGGLEAFF
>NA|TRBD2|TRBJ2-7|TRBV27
TGTGCCAGCAGTTTACGCGACGGGGGGACCTACGAGCAGTACTTC
CASSLRDGGTYEQYF
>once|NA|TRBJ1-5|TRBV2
TGTGCCAGCACCGATTCGGCAGGCGTTCGACCCCAGCATTTT
CASTDSAGVRPQHF
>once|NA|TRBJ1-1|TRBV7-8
TGTGCCAGCAGCTTAGTCAGTGGGAGAGGTTTCTTT
CASSLVSGRGFF
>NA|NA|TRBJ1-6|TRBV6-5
TGTGCCAGCAGTTTCGAGAATAATTCCCCCCTCCACTTT
CASSFENNSPLHF
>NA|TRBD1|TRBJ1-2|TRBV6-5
TGTGCCAGCAGTTACTCAGGGGGCGTGGGGGGCTACACCTTC
CASSYSGGVGGYTF
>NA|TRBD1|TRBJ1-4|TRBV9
TGTGCCAGCAGCGTAACCCCGAACAGGGGCGATGAAAAACTGTTTTTT
CASSVTPNRGDEKLFF
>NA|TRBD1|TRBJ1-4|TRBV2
TGTGCCAGCAGTCGGGACAGATTAAGCGCAACTAATGAAAAACTGTTTTTT
CASSRDRLSATNEKLFF
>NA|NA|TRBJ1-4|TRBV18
TGTGCCAGCTCACCCTTCGGTGAGTTTGCTGAAAAACTGTTTTTT
CASSPFGEFAEKLFF
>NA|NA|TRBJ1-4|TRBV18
TGTGCCAGCTCACCACGCGGGGCTCCGGAAGGTGAAAAACTGTTTTTT
CASSPRGAPEGEKLFF
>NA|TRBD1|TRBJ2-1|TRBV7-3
TGTGCCAGCAGCATGACAGGGCCCTCGAGCTCCTACAATGAGCAGTTCTTC
CASSMTGPSSSYNEQFF
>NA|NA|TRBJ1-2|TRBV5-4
TGTGCCAGCAGCTTGGACAGGCTTAACTATGGCTACACCTTC
CASSLDRLNYGYTF
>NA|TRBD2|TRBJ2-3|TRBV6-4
TGTGCCAGCAGTGAACTAGCGAGCACAGATACGCAGTATTTT
CASSELASTDTQYF
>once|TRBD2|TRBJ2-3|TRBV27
TGTGCCAGCAGTTTGAGACTAGCGGCAGATACGCAGTATTTT
CASSLRLAADTQYF
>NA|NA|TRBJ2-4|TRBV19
TGTGCCAGTAGGACTGTCGAAGCCAAAAACATTCAGTACTTC
CASRTVEAKNIQYF
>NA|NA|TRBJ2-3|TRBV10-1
TGCGCCAGCAGTGAGTCTCTGGCTACGCAGTATTTT
CASSESLATQYF
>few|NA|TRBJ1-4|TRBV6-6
TGTGCCAGCAGTTACCGGACAGCTAGAACTAATGAAAAACTGTTTTTT
CASSYRTARTNEKLFF
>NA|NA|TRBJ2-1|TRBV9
TGTGCCAGCAGCCCACCGACCGTCAGGGGTCCGTACAATGAGCAGTTCTTC
CASSPPTVRGPYNEQFF
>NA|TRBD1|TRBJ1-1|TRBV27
TGTGCCAGCAGTTTAACCGGACAGGCTTCGAACACTGAAGCTTTCTTT
CASSLTGQASNTEAFF
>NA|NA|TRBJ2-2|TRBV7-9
TGTGCCAGCAGCTTGCTGGGGACACCTTCGAACACCGGGGAGCTGTTTTTT
CASSLLGTPSNTGELFF
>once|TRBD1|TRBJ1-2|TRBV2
TGTGCCAGCAACTTGGACAGGGGCTATGGCTGCACCTTC
CASNLDRGYGCTF
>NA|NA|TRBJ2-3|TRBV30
TGTGCCTGGAGTGTACGGAGAGGGTGGGATACGCAGTATTTT
CAWSVRRGWDTQYF
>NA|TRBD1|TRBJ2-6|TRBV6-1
TGTGCCAGCAGTGAAGACAACAGGGGCTCTGGGGCCAACGTCCTGACTTTC
CASSEDNRGSGANVLTF
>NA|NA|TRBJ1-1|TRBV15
TGTGCCACCCTGGGGCAGGGGAACACTGAAGCTTTCTTT
CATLGQGNTEAFF
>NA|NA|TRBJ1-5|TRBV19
TGTGCCAGTAGTCCCCTCGATAGTCCGGTGGATCAGCCCCAGCATTTT
CASSPLDSPVDQPQHF